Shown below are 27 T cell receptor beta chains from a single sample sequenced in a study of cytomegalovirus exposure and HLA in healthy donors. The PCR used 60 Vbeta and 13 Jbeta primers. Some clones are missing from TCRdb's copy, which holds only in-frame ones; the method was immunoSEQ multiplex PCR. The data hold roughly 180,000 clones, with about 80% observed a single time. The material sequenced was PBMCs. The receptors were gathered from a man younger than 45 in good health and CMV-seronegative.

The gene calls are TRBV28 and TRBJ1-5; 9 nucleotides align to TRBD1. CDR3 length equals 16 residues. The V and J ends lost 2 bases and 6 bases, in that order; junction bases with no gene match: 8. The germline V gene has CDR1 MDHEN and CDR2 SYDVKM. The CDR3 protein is CASSLRRTGVTQPQHF. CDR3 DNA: TGTGCCAGCAGTTTACGCAGGACAGGGGTTACTCAGCCCCAGCATTTT.

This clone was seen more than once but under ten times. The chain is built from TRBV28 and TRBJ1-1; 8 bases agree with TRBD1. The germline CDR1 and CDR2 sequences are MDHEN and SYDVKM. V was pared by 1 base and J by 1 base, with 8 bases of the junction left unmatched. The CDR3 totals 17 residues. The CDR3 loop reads CASSLLQGVFGNTEAFF. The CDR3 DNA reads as TGTGCCAGCAGTTTATTACAGGGGGTTTTCGGGAACACTGAAGCTTTCTTT.

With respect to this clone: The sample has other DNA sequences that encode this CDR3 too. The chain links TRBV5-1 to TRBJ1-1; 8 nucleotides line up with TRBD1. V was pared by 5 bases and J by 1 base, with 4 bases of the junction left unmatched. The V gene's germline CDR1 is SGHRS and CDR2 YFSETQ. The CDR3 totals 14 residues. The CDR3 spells CASSLDRGNTEAFF. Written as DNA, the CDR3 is TGCGCCAGCAGTCTCGACAGGGGGAACACTGAAGCTTTCTTT.

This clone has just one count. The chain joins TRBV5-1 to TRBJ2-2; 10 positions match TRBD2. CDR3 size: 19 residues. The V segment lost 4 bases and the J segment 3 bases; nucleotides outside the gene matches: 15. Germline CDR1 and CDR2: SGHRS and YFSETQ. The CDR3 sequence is CASSPGLARGFRDTGELFF. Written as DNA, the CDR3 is TGCGCCAGCAGCCCGGGACTAGCGCGTGGCTTTCGGGACACCGGGGAGCTGTTTTTT.

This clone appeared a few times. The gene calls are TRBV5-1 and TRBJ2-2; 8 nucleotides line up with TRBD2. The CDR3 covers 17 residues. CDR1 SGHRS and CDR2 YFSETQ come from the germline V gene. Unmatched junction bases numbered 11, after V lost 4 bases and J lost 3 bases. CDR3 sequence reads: CASSPWGAGEDTGELFF. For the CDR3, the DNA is TGCGCCAGCAGCCCCTGGGGAGCGGGGGAGGACACCGGGGAGCTGTTTTTT.

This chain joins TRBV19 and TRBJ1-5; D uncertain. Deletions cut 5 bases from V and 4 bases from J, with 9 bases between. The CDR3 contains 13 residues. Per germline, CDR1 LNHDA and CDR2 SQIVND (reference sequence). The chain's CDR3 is CASSFDMNQPQHF. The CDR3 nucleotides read TGTGCCAGTAGTTTCGACATGAATCAGCCCCAGCATTTT.

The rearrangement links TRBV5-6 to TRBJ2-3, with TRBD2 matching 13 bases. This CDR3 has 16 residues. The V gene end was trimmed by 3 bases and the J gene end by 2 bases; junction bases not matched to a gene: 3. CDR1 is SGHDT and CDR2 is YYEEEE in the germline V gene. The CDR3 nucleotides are TGTGCCAGCAGCTGGGGACTAGCGGGACCCACAGATACGCAGTATTTT. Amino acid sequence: CASSWGLAGPTDTQYF.

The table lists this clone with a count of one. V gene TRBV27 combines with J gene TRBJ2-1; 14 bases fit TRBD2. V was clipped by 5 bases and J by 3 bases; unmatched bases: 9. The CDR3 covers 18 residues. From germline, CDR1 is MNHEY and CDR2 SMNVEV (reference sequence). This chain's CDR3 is CASSRTSGGTRNYNEQFF. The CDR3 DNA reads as TGTGCCAGCAGTAGGACTAGCGGGGGGACTAGAAACTACAATGAGCAGTTCTTC.

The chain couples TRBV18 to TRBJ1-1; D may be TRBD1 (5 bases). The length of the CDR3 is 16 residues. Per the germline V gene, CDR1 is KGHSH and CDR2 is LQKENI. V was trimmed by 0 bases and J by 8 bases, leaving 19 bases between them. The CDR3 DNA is TGTGCCAGCTCACCACCAGTTGGAGGGGCCCCCCTGGAAGCTTTCTTT. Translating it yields CASSPPVGGAPLEAFF.

The CDR3 loop reads CASSQGGLSGNTIYF. In DNA, the CDR3 is TGTGCCAGCAGCCAAGGAGGCCTTTCTGGAAACACCATATATTTT. J is TRBJ1-3 and V is TRBV7-2; D is uncertain. The CDR3 runs to 15 residues. CDR1 is SGHTA, CDR2 FQGNSA, per germline. Deletions cut 5 bases from V and 1 base from J, with 12 bases between.

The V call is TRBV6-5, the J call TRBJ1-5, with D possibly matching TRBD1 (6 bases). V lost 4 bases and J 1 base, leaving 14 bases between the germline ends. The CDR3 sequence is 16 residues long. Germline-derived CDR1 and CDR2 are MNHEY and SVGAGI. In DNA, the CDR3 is TGTGCCAGCAGTTCCACGGGGGGCTCGAGCAATCAGCCCCAGCATTTT. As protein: CASSSTGGSSNQPQHF.

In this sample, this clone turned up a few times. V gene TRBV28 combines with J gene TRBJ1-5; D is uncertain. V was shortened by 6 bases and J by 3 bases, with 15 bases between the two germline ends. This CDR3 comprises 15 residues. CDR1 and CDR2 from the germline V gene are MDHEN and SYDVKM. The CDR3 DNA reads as TGTGCCAGCAGACGGTCGTCTGATTCCAATCAGCCCCAGCATTTT. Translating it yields CASRRSSDSNQPQHF.

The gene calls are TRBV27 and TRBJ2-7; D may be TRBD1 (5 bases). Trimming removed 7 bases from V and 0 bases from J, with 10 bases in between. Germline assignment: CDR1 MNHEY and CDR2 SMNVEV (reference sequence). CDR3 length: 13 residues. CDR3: CASMRTSSYEQYF. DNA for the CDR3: TGTGCCAGCATGAGGACAAGCTCCTACGAGCAGTACTTC.

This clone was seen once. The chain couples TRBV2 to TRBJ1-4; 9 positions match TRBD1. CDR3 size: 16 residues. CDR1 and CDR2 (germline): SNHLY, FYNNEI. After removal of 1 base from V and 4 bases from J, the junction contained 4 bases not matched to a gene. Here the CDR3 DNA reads TGTGCCAGCAGTGAAGGGACAGGGGACTATAATGAAAAACTGTTTTTT. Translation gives CASSEGTGDYNEKLFF. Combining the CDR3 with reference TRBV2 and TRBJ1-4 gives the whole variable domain EPEVTQTPSHQVTQMGQEVILRCVPISNHLYFYWYRQILGQKVEFLVSFYNNEISEKSEIFDDQFSVERPDGSNFTLKIRSTKLEDSAMYFCASSEGTGDYNEKLFFGSGTQLSVL.

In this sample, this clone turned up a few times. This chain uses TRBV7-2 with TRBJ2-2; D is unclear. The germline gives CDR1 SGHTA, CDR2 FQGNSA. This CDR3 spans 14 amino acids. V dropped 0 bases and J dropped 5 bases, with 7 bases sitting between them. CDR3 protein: CASSLAPRTGELFF. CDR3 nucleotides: TGTGCCAGCAGCTTAGCTCCCCGTACCGGGGAGCTGTTTTTT.

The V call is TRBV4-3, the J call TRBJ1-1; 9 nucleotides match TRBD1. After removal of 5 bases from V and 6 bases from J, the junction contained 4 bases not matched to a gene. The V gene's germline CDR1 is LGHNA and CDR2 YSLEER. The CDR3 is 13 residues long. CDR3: CASSGTGISEAFF. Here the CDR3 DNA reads TGCGCCAGCAGCGGGACAGGGATTTCTGAAGCTTTCTTT.

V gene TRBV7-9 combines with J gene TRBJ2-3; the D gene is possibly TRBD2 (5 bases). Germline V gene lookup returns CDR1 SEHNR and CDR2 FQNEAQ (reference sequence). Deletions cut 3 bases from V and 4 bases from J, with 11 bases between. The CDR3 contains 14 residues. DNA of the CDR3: TGTGCCAGCAGCTTCAGTATGGAGGCAGATACGCAGTATTTT. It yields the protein CASSFSMEADTQYF.

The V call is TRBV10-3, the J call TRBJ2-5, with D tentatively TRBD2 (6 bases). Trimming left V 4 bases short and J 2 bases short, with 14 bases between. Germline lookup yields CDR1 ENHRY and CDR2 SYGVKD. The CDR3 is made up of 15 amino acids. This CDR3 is CAISVEGGVQETQYF. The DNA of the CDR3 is TGTGCCATCAGTGTTGAAGGCGGGGTTCAAGAGACCCAGTACTTC.

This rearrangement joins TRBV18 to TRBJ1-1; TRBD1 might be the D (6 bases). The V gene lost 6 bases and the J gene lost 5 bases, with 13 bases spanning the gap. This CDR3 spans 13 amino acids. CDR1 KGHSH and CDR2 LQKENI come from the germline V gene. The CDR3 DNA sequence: TGTGCCAGCTCGGGGGCCGGGTGGACTGAAGCTTTCTTT. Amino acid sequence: CASSGAGWTEAFF. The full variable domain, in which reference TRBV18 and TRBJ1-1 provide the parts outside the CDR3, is NAGVMQNPRHLVRRRGQEARLRCSPMKGHSHVYWYRQLPEEGLKFMVYLQKENIIDESGMPKERFSAEFPKEGPSILRIQQVVRGDSAAYFCASSGAGWTEAFFGQGTRLTVV.

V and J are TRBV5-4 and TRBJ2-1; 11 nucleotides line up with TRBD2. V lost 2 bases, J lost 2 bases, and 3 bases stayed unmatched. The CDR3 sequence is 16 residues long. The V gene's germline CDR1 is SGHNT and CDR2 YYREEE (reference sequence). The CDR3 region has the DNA TGTGCCAGCAGCTTACCGGGACTAGCGGCCTACAATGAGCAGTTCTTC. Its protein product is CASSLPGLAAYNEQFF.

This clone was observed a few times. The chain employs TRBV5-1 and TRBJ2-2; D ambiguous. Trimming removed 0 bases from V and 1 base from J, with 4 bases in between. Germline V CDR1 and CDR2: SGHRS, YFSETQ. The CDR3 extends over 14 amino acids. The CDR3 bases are TGCGCCAGCAGCTTGGTAGTGAACACCGGGGAGCTGTTTTTT. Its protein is CASSLVVNTGELFF.

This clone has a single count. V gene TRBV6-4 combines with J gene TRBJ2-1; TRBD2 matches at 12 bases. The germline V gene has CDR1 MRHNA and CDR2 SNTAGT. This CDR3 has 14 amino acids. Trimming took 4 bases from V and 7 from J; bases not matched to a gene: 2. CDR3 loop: CASSAGTSGNEQFF. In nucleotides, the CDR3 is TGTGCCAGCAGTGCCGGGACTAGCGGGAATGAGCAGTTCTTC.

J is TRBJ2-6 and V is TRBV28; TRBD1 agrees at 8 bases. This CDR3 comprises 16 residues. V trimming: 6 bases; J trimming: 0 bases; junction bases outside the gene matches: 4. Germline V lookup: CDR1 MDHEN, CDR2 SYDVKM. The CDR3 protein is CASSGQGGSGANVLTF. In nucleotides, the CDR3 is TGTGCCAGCAGCGGACAGGGTGGCTCTGGGGCCAACGTCCTGACTTTC.

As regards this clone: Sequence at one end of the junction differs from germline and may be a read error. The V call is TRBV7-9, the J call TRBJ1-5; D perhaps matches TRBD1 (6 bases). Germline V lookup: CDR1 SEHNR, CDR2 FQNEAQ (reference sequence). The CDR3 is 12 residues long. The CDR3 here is CSSSVGHKAQHF. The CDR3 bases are TGTTCCAGCAGCGTGGGACATAAGGCCCAGCATTTT.

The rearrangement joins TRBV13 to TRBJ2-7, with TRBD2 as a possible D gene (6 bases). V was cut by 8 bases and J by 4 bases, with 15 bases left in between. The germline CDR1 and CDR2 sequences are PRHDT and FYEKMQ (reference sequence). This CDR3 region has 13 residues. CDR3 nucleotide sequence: TGTGCCAGCCAAAAGGTCGGGAGTTACGAGCAGTACTTC. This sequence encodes CASQKVGSYEQYF. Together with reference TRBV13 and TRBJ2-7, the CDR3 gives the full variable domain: AAGVIQSPRHLIKEKRETATLKCYPIPRHDTVYWYQQGPGQDPQFLISFYEKMQSDKGSIPDRFSAQQFSDYHSELNMSSLELGDSALYFCASQKVGSYEQYFGPGTRLTVT.

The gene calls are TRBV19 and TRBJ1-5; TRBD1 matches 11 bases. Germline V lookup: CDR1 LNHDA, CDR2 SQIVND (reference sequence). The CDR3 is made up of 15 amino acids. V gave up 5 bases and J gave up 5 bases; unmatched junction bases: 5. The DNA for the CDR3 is TGTGCCAGTAGTTGGGGACAGGGGGTGGATCAGCCCCAGCATTTT. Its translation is CASSWGQGVDQPQHF.

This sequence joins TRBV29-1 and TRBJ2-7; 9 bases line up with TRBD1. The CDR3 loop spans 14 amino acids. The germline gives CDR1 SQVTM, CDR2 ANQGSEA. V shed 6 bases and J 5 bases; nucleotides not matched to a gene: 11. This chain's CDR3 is CSVNSGTGSDEQYF. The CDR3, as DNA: TGCAGCGTGAATTCCGGGACAGGGTCGGACGAGCAGTACTTC.